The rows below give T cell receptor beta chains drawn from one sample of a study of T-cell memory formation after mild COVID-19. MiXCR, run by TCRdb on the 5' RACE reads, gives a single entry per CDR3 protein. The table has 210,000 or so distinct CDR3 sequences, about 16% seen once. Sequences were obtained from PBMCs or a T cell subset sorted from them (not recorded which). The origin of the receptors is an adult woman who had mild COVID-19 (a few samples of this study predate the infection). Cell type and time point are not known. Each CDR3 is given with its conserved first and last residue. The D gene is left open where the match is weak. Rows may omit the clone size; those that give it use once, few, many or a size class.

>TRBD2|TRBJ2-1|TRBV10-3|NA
TGTGCCATCAGTGAGCGGGCTAGCGGGGGCCTGGGTGAGCAGTTCTTC
CAISERASGGLGEQFF
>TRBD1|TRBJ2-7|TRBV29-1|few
TGCAGCGTTGAAGACGGGCAGGGGGCCTACGAGCAGTACTTC
CSVEDGQGAYEQYF
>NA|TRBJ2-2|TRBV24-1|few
TGTGCCACCAGTGGTGGGCAGTGGACCGGGGAGCTGTTTTTT
CATSGGQWTGELFF
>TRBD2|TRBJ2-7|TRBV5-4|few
TGTGCCAGCAGCCCGGGACTAGCGGGAGGCCGGGGCGAGCAGTACTTC
CASSPGLAGGRGEQYF
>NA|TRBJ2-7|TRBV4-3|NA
TGCGCCAGCAGCCAAGGCGCGGCGGGTAGGGCCTACGAGCAGTACTTC
CASSQGAAGRAYEQYF
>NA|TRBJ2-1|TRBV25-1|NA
TGTGCCAGCAGTACCTCGGACAGCGCCGGGTTTAATGAGCAGTTCTTC
CASSTSDSAGFNEQFF
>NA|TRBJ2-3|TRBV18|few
TGTGCCAGCTCACCACCTTCTCGATGGGCCACAGATACGCAGTATTTT
CASSPPSRWATDTQYF
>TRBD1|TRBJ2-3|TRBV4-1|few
TGCGCCAGCAGCCAAGATCAGGTCCCAGGGGGAGATACGCAGTATTTT
CASSQDQVPGGDTQYF
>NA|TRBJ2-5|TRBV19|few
TGTGCCAGTAGTTTCCGCCTGTACCAAGAGACCCAGTACTTC
CASSFRLYQETQYF
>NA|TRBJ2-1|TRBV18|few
TGTGCCAGCTCACCGGATGAGCAGTTCTTC
CASSPDEQFF
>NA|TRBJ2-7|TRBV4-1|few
TGCGCCAGCAGCCAAGGTCAGGCGGTAAGCTCCTACGAGCAGTACTTC
CASSQGQAVSSYEQYF
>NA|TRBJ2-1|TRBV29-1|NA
TGCAGCGTTGACTCGTACAATGAGCAGTTCTTC
CSVDSYNEQFF
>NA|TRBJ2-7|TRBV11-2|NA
TGTGCCAGCAGCTTAGGACCCGAGCAGTACTTC
CASSLGPEQYF
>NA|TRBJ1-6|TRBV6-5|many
TGTGCCACCGGGGAGCAGACCAATTCACCCCTCCACTTT
CATGEQTNSPLHF
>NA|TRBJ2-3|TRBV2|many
TGTGCCAGCAGCCTAACAGGGGGAGGGGATACGCAGTATTTT
CASSLTGGGDTQYF
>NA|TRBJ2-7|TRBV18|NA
TGTGCCAGCTCACCACTGGCACCCGCGAGGGGGGAGCAGTACTTC
CASSPLAPARGEQYF
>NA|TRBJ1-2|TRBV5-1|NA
TGCGCCAGCAGCCAAATCCAGGGAGATGGCTACACCTTC
CASSQIQGDGYTF
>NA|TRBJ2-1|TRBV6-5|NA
TGTGCCAGCAGGAGAGGGAGCGGCAATGAGCAGTTCTTC
CASRRGSGNEQFF
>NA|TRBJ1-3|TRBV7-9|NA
TGTGCCAGCAGCTTAGGTGGCCTCTTAAATGGAAACACCATATATTTT
CASSLGGLLNGNTIYF
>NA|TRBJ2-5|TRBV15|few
TGTGCCACCAGCAGAGAACGGACAGTCCTAGGGACCCAGTACTTC
CATSRERTVLGTQYF
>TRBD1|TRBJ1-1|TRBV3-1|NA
TGTGCCAGCAGCCGGGGGGGACAGGGGAGATCTGAAGCTTTCTTT
CASSRGGQGRSEAFF